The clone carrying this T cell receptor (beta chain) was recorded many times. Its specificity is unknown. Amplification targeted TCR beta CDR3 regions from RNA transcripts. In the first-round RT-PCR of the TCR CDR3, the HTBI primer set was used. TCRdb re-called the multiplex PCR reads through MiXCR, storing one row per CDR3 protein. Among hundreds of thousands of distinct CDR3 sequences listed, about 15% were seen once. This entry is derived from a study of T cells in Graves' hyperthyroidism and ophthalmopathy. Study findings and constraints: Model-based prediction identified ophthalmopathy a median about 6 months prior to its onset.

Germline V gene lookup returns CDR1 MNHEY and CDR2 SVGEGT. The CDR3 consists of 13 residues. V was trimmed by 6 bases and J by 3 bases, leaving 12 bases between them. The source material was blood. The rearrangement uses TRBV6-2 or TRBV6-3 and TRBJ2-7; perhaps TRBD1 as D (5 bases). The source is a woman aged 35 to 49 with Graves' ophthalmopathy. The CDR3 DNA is TGTGCCAGCAGCCCCGACAGCCTCTACGAGCAGTACTTC. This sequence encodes CASSPDSLYEQYF.